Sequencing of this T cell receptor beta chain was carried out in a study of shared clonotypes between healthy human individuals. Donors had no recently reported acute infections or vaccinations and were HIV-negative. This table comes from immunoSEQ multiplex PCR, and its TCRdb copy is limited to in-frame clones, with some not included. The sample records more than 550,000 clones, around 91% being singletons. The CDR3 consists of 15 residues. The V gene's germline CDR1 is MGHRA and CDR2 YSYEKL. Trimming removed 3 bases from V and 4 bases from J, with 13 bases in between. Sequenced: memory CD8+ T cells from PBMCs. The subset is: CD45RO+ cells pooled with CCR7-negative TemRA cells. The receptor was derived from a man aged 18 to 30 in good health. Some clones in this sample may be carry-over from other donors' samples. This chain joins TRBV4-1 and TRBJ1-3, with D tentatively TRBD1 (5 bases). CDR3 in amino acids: CASSQGVPSGNTIYF. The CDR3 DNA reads TGCGCCAGCAGCCAGGGGGTACCTTCCGGAAACACCATATATTTT.